The 29 T cell receptor beta chains below come from one sample, sequenced in a study of blood T cell repertoires in COVID-19. Repertoires were generated with immunoSEQ multiplex PCR, while TCRdb's copy carries only in-frame clones and drops some. The repertoire holds 120,000 to 150,000 clones, 87% seen once, with 30% to 45% in the top ten. The sample consisted of peripheral blood. All receptors come from a man aged 50-59 years who had recovered from COVID-19.

The chain combines TRBV5-1 with TRBJ1-1; 11 bases align to TRBD1. The CDR3 consists of 16 residues. V lost 3 bases and J lost 4; bases outside the gene matches: 8. The V gene's germline CDR1 is SGHRS and CDR2 YFSETQ. The CDR3 coding sequence is TGCGCCAGCAGCTCCGGACAGGGGGCAATTGGCACTGAAGCTTTCTTT. As protein: CASSSGQGAIGTEAFF.

The chain employs TRBV3-1 (or the pseudogene TRBV3-2) and TRBJ1-4, with 8 bases aligning to TRBD1. This CDR3 is built from 14 residues. Looked up from germline, CDR1 is LGHDT and CDR2 is YNNKEL (reference sequence). V lost 6 bases to trimming and J lost 6 bases; unmatched junction nucleotides: 6. The CDR3 sequence is CASSQDRADEKLFF. CDR3 sequence (DNA): TGTGCCAGCAGTCAGGACAGGGCCGATGAAAAACTGTTTTTT.

This clone was detected only once. The rearrangement links TRBV10-3 to TRBJ2-7, with D unresolved. Germline-derived CDR1 and CDR2 are ENHRY and SYGVKD. V lost 3 bases to trimming and J lost 0 bases, with 6 bases between them. The CDR3 extends over 13 amino acids. CDR3 loop: CAISDGSSYEQYF. For the CDR3, the DNA is TGTGCCATCAGTGACGGGTCCTCCTACGAGCAGTACTTC.

The genes are TRBV3-1 (or the pseudogene TRBV3-2) and TRBJ2-5; TRBD2 matches 9 bases. Germline CDR1 and CDR2: LGHDT and YNNKEL (reference sequence). This CDR3 is built from 16 residues. The V gene end was trimmed by 1 base and the J gene end by 5 bases; junction bases not matched to a gene: 8. As DNA, the CDR3 is TGTGCCAGCAGCCAAGGCCCGCGGGGGGGCCTTGAGACCCAGTACTTC. Translating gives CASSQGPRGGLETQYF.

The chain joins TRBV6-5 to TRBJ2-3, with D maybe TRBD1 (6 bases). Per germline, CDR1 MNHEY and CDR2 SVGAGI. The CDR3 sequence is 14 residues long. With 8 bases removed from V and 0 bases from J, the gap between germline ends came to 12 bases. The CDR3 region has the DNA TGTGCCAGCCCAGGGGTCGCTAGCACAGATACGCAGTATTTT. It encodes CASPGVASTDTQYF.

The J gene is TRBJ2-3, the V gene TRBV4-2, with 9 bases lining up with TRBD2. The CDR3 loop spans 17 amino acids. CDR1 and CDR2 from the germline V gene are LGHNA and YNFKEQ. V shed 0 bases and J 4 bases; nucleotides not matched to a gene: 8. The CDR3 bases are TGTGCCAGCAGCCAAGATTGGGCGGGGGGGCTGGCAGATACGCAGTATTTT. Translation: CASSQDWAGGLADTQYF.

V is TRBV9 and J is TRBJ1-1; maybe TRBD1 (6 bases). Looked up from germline, CDR1 is SGDLS and CDR2 is YYNGEE. CDR3 length: 13 amino acids. The V and J ends lost 0 bases and 8 bases respectively, with 11 bases between them. The CDR3 coding sequence is TGTGCCAGCAGCGTAGGGACAGTTCAAGAAGCTTTCTTT. The encoded protein is CASSVGTVQEAFF.

The chain carries TRBV20-1 and TRBJ1-2; D is uncertain. CDR1 is DFQATT, CDR2 SNEGSKA, per germline (reference sequence). The CDR3 has 11 amino acids. The V end was cut by 2 bases, the J end by 7 bases, with 8 bases between. The CDR3 DNA is TGCAGTGCTAGATATAGAGGTGGCTACACCTTC. Translated: CSARYRGGYTF.

The chain uses TRBV18 and TRBJ1-5, with D uncertain. V gave up 8 bases and J gave up 0 bases, with 8 bases separating them. CDR1 and CDR2 (germline): KGHSH, LQKENI. There are 13 residues in the CDR3. The chain's CDR3 is CASTTDSNQPQHF. The CDR3 nucleotides are TGTGCCAGCACCACTGATAGCAATCAGCCCCAGCATTTT.

V usage is TRBV3-1 (or the pseudogene TRBV3-2) and J usage is TRBJ2-2; 8 positions agree with TRBD2. The V segment lost 1 base and the J segment 0 bases; nucleotides outside the gene matches: 4. The length of the CDR3 is 17 residues. CDR1 LGHDT and CDR2 YNNKEL come from the germline V gene (reference sequence). CDR3 DNA: TGTGCCAGCAGCCAAGCTGGACTAGCCTCGAACACCGGGGAGCTGTTTTTT. This sequence encodes CASSQAGLASNTGELFF.

This chain links TRBV27 with TRBJ2-7; the match to TRBD1 covers 10 bases. This CDR3 is 15 amino acids long. V lost 5 bases and J lost 3; bases outside the gene matches: 7. The germline CDR1 and CDR2 sequences are MNHEY and SMNVEV (reference sequence). CDR3 loop: CASSRTGGPGYEQYF. CDR3 in DNA: TGTGCCAGCAGTAGGACAGGGGGGCCCGGCTACGAGCAGTACTTC.

V usage is TRBV7-2 and J usage is TRBJ2-5; 7 nucleotides align to TRBD1. The CDR3 extends over 14 amino acids. V shed 8 bases, J shed 5 bases, and the junction held 11 bases outside the gene matches. Germline CDR1 reads SGHTA; CDR2 reads FQGNSA. CDR3 protein: CASGVYRGRETQYF. CDR3 nucleotide sequence: TGTGCCAGCGGAGTTTACAGGGGACGCGAGACCCAGTACTTC. Full variable domain (remainder filled in from reference TRBV7-2 and TRBJ2-5): GAGVSQSPSNKVTEKGKDVELRCDPISGHTALYWYRQSLGQGLEFLIYFQGNSAPDKSGLPSDRFSAERTGGSVSTLTIQRTQQEDSAVYLCASGVYRGRETQYFGPGTRLLVL.

J is TRBJ2-1 and V is TRBV7-9; no definite D call. The germline CDR1 and CDR2 sequences are SEHNR and FQNEAQ (reference sequence). The CDR3 sequence is 13 residues long. V was cut by 5 bases and J by 5 bases, with 10 bases left in between. The CDR3 reads CASSVLTDNEQFF. The CDR3 DNA follows: TGTGCCAGCAGCGTACTCACTGACAATGAGCAGTTCTTC.

The rearrangement joins TRBV5-1 to TRBJ2-7, with 10 bases that match TRBD1. This CDR3 region has 13 residues. Germline V gives CDR1 SGHRS, CDR2 YFSETQ. Trimming cost V 4 bases and J 3 bases; bases outside gene matches: 1. CDR3 nucleotide sequence: TGCGCCAGCAGCGGACAGGGGGACTACGAGCAGTACTTC. It translates to CASSGQGDYEQYF.

The chain recombines TRBV30 with TRBJ1-1, with 10 positions matching TRBD1. Per germline, CDR1 GTSNPN and CDR2 SVGIG (reference sequence). V lost 4 bases and J lost 4; bases outside the gene matches: 3. CDR3 length: 13 residues. CDR3 nucleotide sequence: TGTGCCTGGACCGGACAGGGGGGCACTGAAGCTTTCTTT. It yields the protein CAWTGQGGTEAFF.

V gene TRBV5-1 combines with J gene TRBJ2-5; 8 nucleotides line up with TRBD1. J was trimmed by 2 bases and V by 2 bases; bases with no gene match: 5. This CDR3 has 15 residues. From germline, CDR1 is SGHRS and CDR2 YFSETQ. The CDR3 region has the DNA TGCGCCAGCAGCTTCGGGACAGGAAGACAAGAGACCCAGTACTTC. Translating gives CASSFGTGRQETQYF.

The CDR3 DNA is TGTGCCAGCAGTGGACAGGGGGCGCAAGTTTATGCTTTCTTT. Amino acid sequence: CASSGQGAQVYAFF. This chain links TRBV2 with TRBJ1-1, with 10 bases matching TRBD1. The V and J ends lost 4 bases and 11 bases, in that order; junction bases with no gene match: 10. CDR1 and CDR2 from the germline V gene are SNHLY and FYNNEI. CDR3 length: 14 residues.

The chain combines TRBV6-5 with TRBJ1-1; a weak D match, TRBD1 (5 bases). Per germline, CDR1 MNHEY and CDR2 SVGAGI. V lost 2 bases to trimming and J lost 3 bases, with 7 bases between them. The CDR3 totals 13 residues. In nucleotides, the CDR3 is TGTGCCAGCAGTTACGGAGGGGACACTGAAGCTTTCTTT. Amino acid sequence: CASSYGGDTEAFF.

The gene calls are TRBV6-5 and TRBJ2-3; D is unclear. Germline V gene data show CDR1 as MNHEY and CDR2 as SVGAGI. The CDR3 has 12 residues. V was clipped by 4 bases and J by 4 bases, with 6 bases between them. CDR3: CASSSRADTQYF. The DNA of the CDR3 is TGTGCCAGCAGTTCCCGGGCAGATACGCAGTATTTT.

The chain recombines TRBV11-3 with TRBJ2-5; TRBD2 might be the D (6 bases). The V gene lost 2 bases and the J gene lost 2 bases, with 12 bases spanning the gap. This CDR3 contains 15 residues. Germline lookup yields CDR1 SGHNT and CDR2 YENEEA. CDR3 in DNA: TGTGCCAGCAGCTTATCTGGGACTTCGCAAGAGACCCAGTACTTC. Residues: CASSLSGTSQETQYF.

The chain links TRBV7-3 to TRBJ2-6; 7 nucleotides align to TRBD1. V lost 4 bases and J lost 0; bases outside the gene matches: 6. Germline V gene data show CDR1 as SGHTA and CDR2 as FQGTGA. The CDR3 totals 17 residues. The CDR3 bases are TGTGCCAGCAGCTCGGACAGGACAAGCTCTGGGGCCAACGTCCTGACTTTC. Protein: CASSSDRTSSGANVLTF.

V is TRBV11-3 and J is TRBJ1-1; D unclear. This CDR3 region has 14 residues. The germline gives CDR1 SGHNT, CDR2 YENEEA. V was pared by 1 base and J by 6 bases, with 12 bases between. The CDR3 loop reads CASSLGRGGAEAFF. The CDR3 DNA is TGTGCCAGCAGCTTAGGACGGGGAGGAGCTGAAGCTTTCTTT.

The V and J genes are TRBV9 and TRBJ1-2, with unresolved D. Trimming shortened V by 0 bases and J by 4 bases, and 10 bases separated the two germline ends. Germline V gene sequence: CDR1 SGDLS, CDR2 YYNGEE. This CDR3 has 14 residues. CDR3 sequence: CASSVEERGYGYTF. In nucleotides, the CDR3 is TGTGCCAGCAGCGTAGAGGAGCGAGGCTATGGCTACACCTTC. Full variable domain (outside the CDR3, taken from reference TRBV9 and TRBJ1-2): DSGVTQTPKHLITATGQRVTLRCSPRSGDLSVYWYQQSLDQGLQFLIQYYNGEERAKGNILERFSAQQFPDLHSELNLSSLELGDSALYFCASSVEERGYGYTFGSGTRLTVV.

This chain links TRBV5-8 with TRBJ1-2, with TRBD1 matching over 9 bases. The J segment lost 5 bases and the V segment lost 6 bases, leaving 5 bases of the junction unmatched. This CDR3 region has 13 residues. Germline CDR1 SGHTS, CDR2 YDEGEE. CDR3 nucleotide sequence: TGTGCCAGCAACCTCGGACAGGGGTATGGCTACACCTTC. Translation: CASNLGQGYGYTF.

A word on this clone: The same CDR3 can be traced to other DNA sequences in this sample. The rearrangement uses TRBV7-2 and TRBJ2-7; weak D call: TRBD2 (5 bases). Between the trimmed V and J ends, which lost 1 base and 6 bases, there was a span of 10 bases. Per germline, CDR1 SGHTA and CDR2 FQGNSA. The CDR3 loop spans 13 amino acids. Here the CDR3 DNA reads TGTGCCAGCAGCTTAGGGAGAGGGAGCGAGCAGTACTTC. This translates into CASSLGRGSEQYF.

This chain links TRBV27 with TRBJ2-7; TRBD2 matches 7 bases. J lost 6 bases, V lost 2 bases, and 4 bases had no gene match. CDR1 is MNHEY and CDR2 is SMNVEV in the germline V gene (reference sequence). There are 13 residues in the CDR3. The CDR3 reads CASSLREGTEQYF. In DNA, the CDR3 is TGTGCCAGCAGTTTAAGGGAGGGTACCGAGCAGTACTTC.

V and J are TRBV12-3 or TRBV12-4 and TRBJ1-5; D is perhaps TRBD1 (5 bases). The CDR3 contains 13 residues. Trimming took 4 bases from V and 7 from J, leaving 11 bases between them. This CDR3 reads CASSWGPGQPQHF. CDR3 in DNA: TGTGCCAGCAGTTGGGGCCCTGGACAGCCCCAGCATTTT.

The chain links TRBV30 to TRBJ1-3, with unresolved D. This CDR3 has 10 residues. Germline lookup yields CDR1 GTSNPN and CDR2 SVGIG (reference sequence). Trimming took 5 bases from V and 7 from J, leaving 6 bases between them. The CDR3 is CAWGANTIYF. The DNA for the CDR3 is TGTGCCTGGGGAGCGAACACCATATATTTT.

This rearrangement joins TRBV4-1 to TRBJ1-2; weak D call: TRBD1 (5 bases). The CDR3 loop spans 19 amino acids. Germline CDR1 reads MGHRA; CDR2 reads YSYEKL. V was clipped by 0 bases and J by 8 bases, with 28 bases between them. In nucleotides, the CDR3 is TGCGCCAGCAGCCAAGATGGTACCAGGGCCGGCGGAAGCGCGGAGGGCTACACCTTC. This translates into CASSQDGTRAGGSAEGYTF.